This entry features one T cell receptor beta chain sequence. Its target is unknown. Each and every patient relapsed after autologous stem cell transplantation, and patients got differing brentuximab vedotin exposure. The source of the sample is a study of PD-1 blockade in classical Hodgkin lymphoma. Trimming removed 1 base from V and 7 bases from J; junction bases left unmatched: 9. The CDR3 is 17 residues long. Germline V gives CDR1 MGHRA, CDR2 YSYEKL. Assay used: immunoSEQ multiplex PCR; TCRdb lists only in-frame clones, some missing. The table has 98,000 or so clones, about 89% seen once. Study-wide points: Healthy donors reportedly exceeded newly diagnosed patients in baseline TCR diversity.

The sample in question was peripheral blood mononuclear cells (PBMCs), obtained before the second cycle of nivolumab. This TCR came from a human donor with classical Hodgkin lymphoma. The chain links TRBV4-1 to TRBJ2-1; 11 nucleotides align to TRBD2. The DNA for the CDR3 is TGCGCCAGCAGCCAAGGTGGTAGCGGGAGGGCGATTAATGAGCAGTTCTTC. It encodes CASSQGGSGRAINEQFF.